This entry features one T cell receptor beta chain sequence. Its antigen is still unknown. No base quality values were provided; no much bigger clone lies one nucleotide off. This sample was taken from a study of shared clonotypes between healthy human individuals (dated by TCRdb to 2020 to 2022). Study-level background: The cohort included three men and two women between 18 and 49 years of age. Libraries were prepared and TCR repertoires were sequenced by different laboratories using diverse techniques, in order to increase sequencing depth and limit assay-specific biases. Each donor's leukapheresis produced roughly between roughly 0.85 and 9.5 billion PBMCs. Blood TCR repertoires of a handful of healthy adults were deeply sequenced to estimate repertoire size and the extent of clonotype sharing between individuals. Points the paper makes about the study in general: Sampling was restricted to blood, and TCR repertoires in tissues likely differ from the TCR repertoires found in blood. The genetic and exposure-history diversity represented was limited by the small number of donors. Pairwise subsampling led to the expectation that sequencing depth would affect the degree of clonotype sharing among donors.

The donors were healthy, HIV-negative adults with no recently reported acute infections or vaccinations. Every donor was a Caucasian adult residing in Nashville, Tennessee, USA. In the unsorted samples, roughly 90 million PBMCs were counted, and genomic DNA was extracted using the QIAamp DNA Blood Mini kit. Blood was collected by leukapheresis, and PBMCs were isolated by Ficoll-Histopaque density gradient centrifugation and then cryopreserved in liquid nitrogen vapor phase. Using the deep immunoSEQ assay, multiplex PCR amplified TCR CDR3 regions from genomic DNA. Extracted genomic DNA from each cell subset was distributed evenly across all wells of several immunoSEQ 96-well plates, and each plate was treated as a replicate. Each replicate PCR for unsorted PBMC received about 0.3 ug genomic DNA, equal to 30,000 to 35,000 T cell genomes. Unsorted PBMC genomic DNA was sequenced across ten immunoSEQ deep assay plates. Purified libraries were quantified with a Qubit 3.0 fluorometer, sized on a Bioanalyzer 2100, and re-quantified with the KAPA Library Quantification kit. Every immunoSEQ 96-well plate was sequenced on a separate single-read 150-cycle Illumina NextSeq 550 flow cell. As for how the authors treated the data: Because the immunoSEQ output held only junctional sequences and lacked quality scores, the filtering could not match the filtering applied to full-length reads. To assign V/J genes and CDR3, sequences were annotated using PyIR, a Python wrapper for IgBLAST v1.9, with IMGT germline references. Reads were filtered out if the reads had weak V/J assignments (E-value above 1e-6), no CDR3, stop codons, out-of-frame junctions, or ambiguous translated residues. A V3J clonotype was defined by an identical inferred V gene, J gene, and CDR3 amino acid sequence. To compute the percentage overlap between repertoires, the number of shared unique clonotypes was divided by the size of the smaller repertoire. Three approaches were used to assess repertoire richness: RTK rarefaction, the Chao1 estimator, and Recon v2.1 estimates of unobserved clonotypes. This immuneACCESS table, as held by TCRdb, lists in-frame sequences with V and J called but not all clones. Of the missing ones, under half trace to an unresolved V gene in checked studies; the others have no known cause. D and trimming come from the DNA, and the V and J calls and clone size come from that table. Across this sample there are approximately 440,000 clones, with approximately 77% seen only once. The ten largest make up approximately 12% of the sample.

This clonotype originated in a woman aged 40-49 years in good health. Some clones in this sample may be carry-over from other donors' samples. Sequenced material: PBMCs.

The CDR3 region has the sequence CASSFSGTGTFF. The nucleotide sequence reads TGTGCCAGCAGCTTCTCCGGGACAGGGACTTTCTTT. The rearrangement joined TRBV11-1 to TRBJ1-1, and 9 junction bases match TRBD1. After removal of 3 bases from V and 12 bases from J, the junction retains 5 bases not matched to a gene. The CDR3, cysteine through phenylalanine, is 12 amino acids long. This entry keeps only the CDR3 DNA: 36 bases, framed from base 1. Per the germline V gene (reference sequence), SGHAT is the CDR1 and FQDESV is the CDR2.